These T cell receptor beta chains were read from a single sample in a study of control samples from healthy donors and cancer patients. Clones were read by immunoSEQ multiplex PCR, and TCRdb kept only the in-frame ones, dropping some. The profile covers about 130,000 clones, with over 75% appearing a single time and 2.5% to 3% taken by the ten largest. The sequencing sample was made of blood. The receptor source for this set is a man aged 40-49 years in good health. Each CDR3 is given with its conserved first and last residue. D genes are given only for firm matches. Clone size is given for some rows only: seen once, a few or many times, or a class if the clone is expanded.

clone_size	d_call	v_call	j_call	cdr3_aa	cdr3_nt
NA	NA	TRBV9	TRBJ1-6	CASSPGIPNNSPLHF	TGTGCCAGCAGCCCCGGGATCCCCAATAATTCACCCCTCCACTTT
once	NA	TRBV5-6	TRBJ2-7	CASSPNGYEQYF	TGTGCCAGCAGCCCGAACGGTTACGAGCAGTACTTC
NA	TRBD1	TRBV20-1	TRBJ1-2	CSATGNYGYTF	TGCAGTGCGACAGGGAACTATGGCTACACCTTC
NA	NA	TRBV29-1	TRBJ2-5	CSVSRQRQETQYF	TGCAGCGTTTCGCGACAGCGCCAAGAGACCCAGTACTTC
NA	NA	TRBV6-5	TRBJ1-5	CASSYLSSGDQPQHF	TGTGCCAGCAGTTACTTATCCTCGGGGGATCAGCCCCAGCATTTT
NA	NA	TRBV5-1	TRBJ1-4	CASSLALNEKLFF	TGCGCCAGCAGCTTGGCCCTTAATGAAAAACTGTTTTTT
NA	NA	TRBV2	TRBJ1-2	CASSELSGPVGYTF	TGTGCCAGCAGTGAACTGTCCGGCCCCGTTGGCTACACCTTC
NA	TRBD2	TRBV7-6	TRBJ2-7	CASSLKTSGGSYEQYF	TGTGCCAGCAGCTTAAAGACTAGCGGGGGTTCCTACGAGCAGTACTTC
NA	NA	TRBV12-5	TRBJ1-4	CASGLPLTGTFLEKLFF	TGTGCTAGTGGTTTGCCCTTGACCGGGACTTTTCTAGAAAAACTGTTTTTT
NA	TRBD2	TRBV10-3	TRBJ2-3	CATDGGGGTDTQYF	TGTGCCACCGACGGGGGGGGTGGCACAGATACGCAGTATTTT
NA	NA	TRBV2	TRBJ2-6	CASRESPSGANVLTF	TGTGCCAGCAGGGAATCGCCGTCTGGGGCCAACGTCCTGACTTTC
NA	NA	TRBV27	TRBJ2-5	CASSPRAPPYQETQYF	TGTGCCAGCAGTCCCAGAGCCCCCCCGTACCAAGAGACCCAGTACTTC
NA	NA	TRBV11-2	TRBJ1-2	CASSPGRGGNNYGYTF	TGTGCCAGCAGCCCCGGTAGAGGGGGAAATAACTATGGCTACACCTTC
NA	NA	TRBV27	TRBJ1-2	CASSLGGFYGYTF	TGTGCCAGCAGTTTAGGGGGGTTCTATGGCTACACCTTC
few	TRBD2	TRBV19	TRBJ2-2	CAAGQNTGELFF	TGTGCAGCGGGGCAGAACACCGGGGAGCTGTTTTTT
few	NA	TRBV5-1	TRBJ2-7	CASNEGAGTYEQYF	TGCGCCAGCAACGAGGGCGCGGGGACCTACGAGCAGTACTTC
NA	NA	TRBV7-9	TRBJ2-1	CASSLVRGRPYNEQFF	TGTGCCAGCAGCTTAGTTCGGGGGCGACCCTACAATGAGCAGTTCTTC
NA	NA	TRBV2	TRBJ2-2	CASTDGGRLATGELFF	TGTGCCAGCACCGATGGGGGACGGTTGGCCACCGGGGAGCTGTTTTTT
once	NA	TRBV6-2/TRBV6-3	TRBJ2-7	CASSVTGDGTYEQYF	TGTGCCAGCAGCGTTACGGGGGACGGTACCTACGAGCAGTACTTC
NA	TRBD2	TRBV9	TRBJ2-1	CASSEERGGNEQFF	TGTGCCAGCAGCGAGGAGCGGGGCGGGAATGAGCAGTTCTTC
NA	NA	TRBV12-5	TRBJ2-5	CASGRSGSQEIQYF	TGTGCTAGTGGAAGATCGGGGTCACAAGAGATCCAGTACTTC
NA	NA	TRBV11-2	TRBJ1-4	CASSLGGKLFF	TGTGCCAGCAGCTTGGGGGGAAAACTGTTTTTT
NA	NA	TRBV7-9	TRBJ2-2	CASSLKQNEELFF	TGTGCCAGCAGCTTAAAACAGAATGAGGAGCTGTTTTTT
NA	NA	TRBV27	TRBJ1-1	CASSSTVRWGGTEAFF	TGTGCCAGCAGCTCGACCGTGAGGTGGGGGGGCACTGAAGCTTTCTTT
few	NA	TRBV2	TRBJ2-2	CASTWAGELFF	TGTGCCAGCACCTGGGCCGGGGAGCTGTTTTTT
NA	NA	TRBV6-6	TRBJ2-1	CASKVRRGGLYEQFF	TGTGCCAGCAAGGTTCGGCGTGGGGGTTTGTATGAGCAGTTCTTC
once	TRBD2	TRBV6-5	TRBJ2-5	CASSYVRGGQETQYF	TGTGCCAGCAGTTACGTGCGGGGGGGCCAAGAGACCCAGTACTTC
NA	TRBD1	TRBV12-3/TRBV12-4	TRBJ1-6	CASTKQGAPLHF	TGTGCCAGCACCAAACAGGGGGCACCCCTCCACTTT
NA	NA	TRBV9	TRBJ1-3	CASSVGSGAFSGNTIYF	TGTGCCAGCAGCGTAGGTTCAGGGGCCTTCTCTGGAAACACCATATATTTT
NA	NA	TRBV10-3	TRBJ1-4	CAISEGQTNEKLFF	TGTGCCATCAGTGAGGGACAGACTAATGAAAAACTGTTTTTT
NA	TRBD1	TRBV29-1	TRBJ2-5	CSAAGTGQETQYF	TGCAGCGCGGCCGGGACAGGCCAAGAGACCCAGTACTTC
NA	TRBD2	TRBV29-1	TRBJ2-1	CSVATTSGGYNEQFF	TGCAGCGTTGCCACGACTAGCGGGGGTTACAATGAGCAGTTCTTC
NA	TRBD2	TRBV29-1	TRBJ2-3	CSGGGLAGAADTQYF	TGCAGCGGGGGAGGACTAGCGGGGGCGGCAGATACGCAGTATTTT
NA	NA	TRBV6-5	TRBJ2-7	CASSKIDSYEQYF	TGTGCCAGCAGTAAAATCGACTCCTACGAGCAGTACTTC
NA	TRBD2	TRBV5-4	TRBJ2-7	CASSRGLAGSYEQYF	TGTGCCAGCAGCCGGGGACTAGCGGGGAGCTACGAGCAGTACTTC
once	NA	TRBV27	TRBJ2-3	CASSEPWGSTDTQYF	TGTGCCAGCAGCGAACCCTGGGGGAGCACAGATACGCAGTATTTT
NA	NA	TRBV6-6	TRBJ2-3	CASKFYGTDTQYF	TGTGCCAGCAAGTTCTACGGCACAGATACGCAGTATTTT
few	NA	TRBV6-1	TRBJ1-5	CASSEGGGGNQPQHF	TGTGCCAGCAGTGAGGGAGGAGGGGGCAATCAGCCCCAGCATTTT
NA	TRBD1	TRBV3-1/TRBV3-2	TRBJ2-1	CASSSTGNPYNEQFF	TGTGCCAGCAGCTCGACAGGGAACCCCTACAATGAGCAGTTCTTC
NA	NA	TRBV5-1	TRBJ1-4	CASSPARPRANEKLFF	TGCGCCAGCAGCCCCGCCCGTCCCCGCGCTAATGAAAAACTGTTTTTT
NA	NA	TRBV29-1	TRBJ2-7	CSVEGTNYEQYF	TGCAGCGTTGAGGGGACAAACTACGAGCAGTACTTC
NA	NA	TRBV27	TRBJ1-1	CASSLSVNTEAFF	TGTGCCAGCAGTTTATCAGTGAACACTGAAGCTTTCTTT
NA	TRBD1	TRBV11-2	TRBJ2-7	CASSLGTGAPYEQYF	TGTGCCAGCAGCTTAGGGACAGGGGCTCCCTACGAGCAGTACTTC